The 23 T cell receptor beta chains reported below all come from one sample, sequenced in a study of CD8+ T cells in alopecia areata (dated 2018 in TCRdb). The treatment or condition label on this specimen signifies: oral pan-JAK inhibitor, 5-10 mg twice daily. The library came from the immunoSEQ multiplex PCR assay. RNA was extracted from all samples and reverse transcribed into cDNA as template for TCR sequencing. TCRdb provides this immuneACCESS table in a form limited to in-frame rearrangements. Some clones are lacking; in checked studies, under half of them reflect an unresolved V gene, and why the rest are absent is not known. For this sample the table gives some 210,000 clones, of which roughly 66% were detected only once. More than 1% of the sample is in the top ten clones. The sequencing here drew on CD4+ T cells sorted from blood, taken between weeks 43 and 45, from a patient treated with tofacitinib. The receptors derive from a human donor with alopecia areata.

The V and J genes are TRBV5-1 and TRBJ1-1; weak D call: TRBD1 (5 bases). Germline V CDR1 and CDR2: SGHRS, YFSETQ. V shed 0 bases and J shed 5 bases, with 8 bases lying between them. The CDR3 length is 13 residues. The CDR3 region has the DNA TGCGCCAGCAGCTTGGGTCGACAGACTGAAGCTTTCTTT. Its protein product is CASSLGRQTEAFF.

V usage is TRBV18 and J usage is TRBJ2-6, with 8 bases identical to TRBD1. Germline trimming cut 3 bases from V and 3 bases from J; bases unmatched to any gene: 7. Germline assignment: CDR1 KGHSH and CDR2 LQKENI. The CDR3 loop spans 17 amino acids. CDR3 in DNA: TGTGCCAGCTCACCGGTGGCAGGGGGCGATGGGGCCAACGTCCTGACTTTC. This encodes CASSPVAGGDGANVLTF.

This sequence joins TRBV5-6 and TRBJ1-2; TRBD1 aligns across 7 bases. The trim removed 2 bases at V and 5 bases at J, leaving 3 bases unmatched. CDR1 and CDR2 (germline): SGHDT, YYEEEE. CDR3 length: 13 amino acids. The CDR3 nucleotides are TGTGCCAGCAGCTTTACAGGGGAGTATGGCTACACCTTC. It encodes CASSFTGEYGYTF.

V gene TRBV7-3 combines with J gene TRBJ1-5; no definite D call. Germline CDR1 reads SGHTA; CDR2 reads FQGTGA. V was shortened by 1 base and J by 7 bases, with 8 bases between the two germline ends. This CDR3 spans 13 amino acids. The CDR3, as DNA: TGTGCCAGCAGCTTAAACCCCACCCAGCCCCAGCATTTT. Its translation: CASSLNPTQPQHF.

This chain links TRBV5-6 with TRBJ2-6, with D possibly matching TRBD2 (5 bases). Germline CDR1 is SGHDT and CDR2 is YYEEEE. Trimming left V 3 bases short and J 0 bases short, with 7 bases between. The CDR3 runs 15 residues. For the CDR3, the DNA is TGTGCCAGCAGCTCGGACTCCTCTGGGGCCAACGTCCTGACTTTC. This sequence encodes CASSSDSSGANVLTF.

V gene TRBV7-2 combines with J gene TRBJ2-7; unclear D gene. Germline CDR1 SGHTA, CDR2 FQGNSA. CDR3 length: 13 residues. V gave up 1 base and J gave up 2 bases, with 6 bases separating them. CDR3: CASSLEITYEQYF. For the CDR3, the DNA is TGTGCCAGCAGCTTAGAGATCACCTACGAGCAGTACTTC.

The V gene is TRBV30, the J gene TRBJ2-3; 7 bases match TRBD2. The ends lost 7 bases at V and 0 bases at J; junction bases unmatched: 4. Germline CDR1 GTSNPN, CDR2 SVGIG (reference sequence). The CDR3 loop spans 13 amino acids. The CDR3 DNA sequence: TGTGCCTCCACCGGGGGGAGCACAGATACGCAGTATTTT. Its protein is CASTGGSTDTQYF.

The chain carries TRBV29-1 and TRBJ2-3, with 8 nucleotides matching TRBD1. Germline loops: CDR1 SQVTM, CDR2 ANQGSEA. The CDR3 sequence is 14 residues long. The V and J ends lost 5 bases and 3 bases, in that order; junction bases with no gene match: 7. The CDR3 region is CSVRPGGSTDTQYF. The CDR3 DNA sequence: TGCAGCGTTCGACCAGGGGGCTCTACAGATACGCAGTATTTT.

V is TRBV7-2 and J is TRBJ2-1, with unresolved D. The CDR3 runs to 11 residues. Germline V CDR1 and CDR2: SGHTA, FQGNSA. V lost 5 bases and J lost 7, with 6 bases in between. The CDR3 region is CASSQGNEQFF. In nucleotides, the CDR3 is TGTGCCAGCAGCCAAGGTAATGAGCAGTTCTTC.

The rearrangement joins TRBV2 to TRBJ1-2, with a weak D call TRBD1 (6 bases). The germline V gene encodes CDR1 SNHLY and CDR2 FYNNEI. This CDR3 contains 15 residues. V was cut by 7 bases and J by 2 bases, with 17 bases left in between. CDR3 loop: CASTQRGGSNYGYTF. CDR3 nucleotides: TGTGCCAGCACCCAAAGGGGGGGAAGCAACTATGGCTACACCTTC.

The gene calls are TRBV2 and TRBJ2-3; weak D call: TRBD1 (5 bases). Between the trimmed V and J ends, which lost 7 bases and 0 bases, there was a span of 11 bases. In germline, CDR1 is SNHLY, CDR2 FYNNEI. The CDR3 consists of 14 residues. The CDR3 loop is CASKGRSSTDTQYF. DNA for the CDR3: TGTGCCAGCAAGGGGCGATCTAGCACAGATACGCAGTATTTT. Full variable domain (rest looked up from reference TRBV2 and TRBJ2-3): EPEVTQTPSHQVTQMGQEVILRCVPISNHLYFYWYRQILGQKVEFLVSFYNNEISEKSEIFDDQFSVERPDGSNFTLKIRSTKLEDSAMYFCASKGRSSTDTQYFGPGTRLTVL.

Concerning this clone: A read error may produce the germline difference seen at one junction end. The chain combines TRBV29-1 with TRBJ1-1; D unresolved. The CDR3 totals 11 residues. In germline, CDR1 is SQVTM, CDR2 ANQGSEA. The CDR3 nucleotides are TGCAGCTTTGACGGACGGGGTGAAGCTTTCTTT. Residues: CSFDGRGEAFF.

The chain uses TRBV9 and TRBJ2-7, with 11 bases that match TRBD1. V lost 4 bases, J lost 7 bases, and 7 bases stayed unmatched. Germline V gene data show CDR1 as SGDLS and CDR2 as YYNGEE. The CDR3 is 14 amino acids. In nucleotides, the CDR3 is TGTGCCAGCAGCCGCTCCGGGACAGGGGGGGAGCAGTACTTC. Translated: CASSRSGTGGEQYF.

As to this clone: Compared with germline, one end of the junction differs, possibly owing to a read error. The gene calls are TRBV30 and TRBJ2-4; the match to TRBD2 covers 7 bases. This CDR3 has 12 amino acids. The germline V gene encodes CDR1 GTSNPN and CDR2 SVGIG (reference sequence). CDR3 in DNA: TGTGCCTGGAGTGTATCCGGCGGGGGTACGCACTTC. Protein sequence: CAWSVSGGGTHF.

This clone was counted at least ten times. The J gene is TRBJ1-6, the V gene TRBV10-2; D ambiguous. Germline CDR1 is WSHSY and CDR2 is SAAADI. Deletions cut 2 bases from V and 9 bases from J, with 8 bases between. The length of the CDR3 is 13 residues. CDR3 DNA: TGCGCCAGCAGTGAGGGTTTGGTTTCACCCCTCCACTTT. Translating it yields CASSEGLVSPLHF.

This chain links TRBV9 with TRBJ1-1; no firm D call. V was clipped by 3 bases and J by 4 bases, with 10 bases between them. The CDR3 length is 13 residues. CDR1 is SGDLS and CDR2 is YYNGEE in the germline V gene. The CDR3 nucleotides are TGTGCCAGCAGCGCCGCACCGATCACTGAAGCTTTCTTT. This codes for CASSAAPITEAFF.

This clone was seen more than once but under ten times. The chain links TRBV27 to TRBJ2-7; D remains ambiguous. Trimming took 2 bases from V and 6 from J, leaving 17 bases between them. The CDR3 has 15 amino acids. CDR1 and CDR2 (germline): MNHEY, SMNVEV (reference sequence). The CDR3 nucleotides are TGTGCCAGCAGTTTACGATCCCGGTCCTTCAGCGAGCAGTACTTC. This encodes CASSLRSRSFSEQYF.

The chain joins TRBV13 to TRBJ2-4, with 12 bases aligning to TRBD1. The CDR3 runs 14 residues. The junction had 3 bases not matched to a gene; V was cut back by 5 bases and J by 7 bases. The germline V gene has CDR1 PRHDT and CDR2 FYEKMQ (reference sequence). CDR3 nucleotides: TGTGCCAGCAGCCAGGGACAGGGGGCTAACATTCAGTACTTC. This sequence encodes CASSQGQGANIQYF.

This clone was seen once. V and J are TRBV5-6 and TRBJ2-5, with TRBD1 identical over 8 bases. CDR3 size: 16 residues. The junction had 11 bases not matched to a gene; V was cut back by 4 bases and J by 3 bases. Looked up from germline, CDR1 is SGHDT and CDR2 is YYEEEE. The CDR3 DNA follows: TGTGCCAGCAGCGCGGGGACAGGTAGTAGGGAAGAGACCCAGTACTTC. It yields the protein CASSAGTGSREETQYF. Drawing the rest from reference TRBV5-6 and TRBJ2-5, the complete variable domain is DAGVTQSPTHLIKTRGQQVTLRCSPKSGHDTVSWYQQALGQGPQFIFQYYEEEERQRGNFPDRFSGHQFPNYSSELNVNALLLGDSALYLCASSAGTGSREETQYFGPGTRLLVL.

V and J are TRBV29-1 and TRBJ2-3; D perhaps matches TRBD2 (6 bases). This CDR3 spans 14 amino acids. The ends were cut back, 0 bases at V and 5 bases at J, with 12 bases in the middle. From germline, CDR1 is SQVTM and CDR2 ANQGSEA. The DNA for the CDR3 is TGCAGCGTTGAAGATGGCCTAGCGTTAGATACGCAGTATTTT. Its translation: CSVEDGLALDTQYF.

The chain employs TRBV29-1 and TRBJ1-1; D perhaps matches TRBD1 (5 bases). Trimming shortened V by 5 bases and J by 1 base, and 14 bases separated the two germline ends. Germline V gives CDR1 SQVTM, CDR2 ANQGSEA. The CDR3 runs to 14 residues. CDR3 DNA: TGCAGCGTTCATCGGGAGGGGCCGAACACTGAAGCTTTCTTT. Amino acids: CSVHREGPNTEAFF.

This sequence joins TRBV25-1 and TRBJ1-2, with D uncertain. V gave up 1 base and J gave up 2 bases, with 14 bases separating them. CDR1 MGHDK and CDR2 SYGVNS come from the germline V gene. The CDR3 totals 16 residues. The chain's CDR3 is CASSELNMVENYGYTF. The CDR3 DNA reads as TGTGCCAGCAGTGAATTGAATATGGTGGAAAACTATGGCTACACCTTC.

In this sample, this clone turned up many times. V usage is TRBV7-2 and J usage is TRBJ1-4, with D possibly being TRBD1 (6 bases). CDR3 length: 14 amino acids. Trimming left V 1 base short and J 8 bases short, with 11 bases between. Germline lookup yields CDR1 SGHTA and CDR2 FQGNSA. The CDR3 DNA is TGTGCCAGCAGCTTAGGGGGGCGGAGAGAAAAACTGTTTTTT. This codes for CASSLGGRREKLFF.